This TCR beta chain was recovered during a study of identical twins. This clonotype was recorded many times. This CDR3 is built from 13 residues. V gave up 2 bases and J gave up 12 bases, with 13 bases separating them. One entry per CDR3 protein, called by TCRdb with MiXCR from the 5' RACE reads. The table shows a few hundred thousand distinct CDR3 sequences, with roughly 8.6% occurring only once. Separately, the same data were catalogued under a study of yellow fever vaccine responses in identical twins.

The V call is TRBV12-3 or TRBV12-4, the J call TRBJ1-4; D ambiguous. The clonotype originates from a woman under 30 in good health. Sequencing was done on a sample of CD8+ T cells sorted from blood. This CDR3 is CASSLISHEELFF. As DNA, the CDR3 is TGTGCCAGCAGTTTAATCTCCCATGAGGAACTGTTTTTT.